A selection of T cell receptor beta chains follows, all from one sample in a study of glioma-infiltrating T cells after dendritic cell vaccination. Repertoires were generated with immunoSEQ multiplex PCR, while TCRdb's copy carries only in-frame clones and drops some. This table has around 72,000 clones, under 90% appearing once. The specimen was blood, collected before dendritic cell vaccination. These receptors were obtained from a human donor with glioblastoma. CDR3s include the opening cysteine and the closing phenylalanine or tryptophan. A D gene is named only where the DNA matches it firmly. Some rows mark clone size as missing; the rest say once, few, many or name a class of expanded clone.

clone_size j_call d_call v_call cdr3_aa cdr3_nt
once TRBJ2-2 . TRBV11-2 CASSGELGGELFF TGTGCCAGCAGCGGGGAGTTGGGCGGGGAGCTGTTTTTT
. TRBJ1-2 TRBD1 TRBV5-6 CASSGTGYGYTF TGTGCCAGCAGCGGGACAGGGTACGGCTACACCTTC
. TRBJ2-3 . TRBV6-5 CASSQGKGGFDTQYF TGTGCCAGCAGTCAGGGGAAGGGGGGGTTCGATACGCAGTATTTT
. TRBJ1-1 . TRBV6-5 CASSYGGTEAFF TGTGCCAGCAGTTATGGCGGCACTGAAGCTTTCTTT
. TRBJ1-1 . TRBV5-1 CASSSLAGFTEAFF TGCGCCAGCAGCTCCCTAGCCGGGTTCACTGAAGCTTTCTTT
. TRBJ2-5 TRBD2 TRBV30 CAWSQTSGGETQYF TGTGCCTGGAGCCAGACTAGCGGGGGCGAGACCCAGTACTTC
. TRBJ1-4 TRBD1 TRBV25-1 CASSEWAGGASDEKLFF TGTGCCAGCAGTGAGTGGGCAGGGGGCGCTTCGGATGAAAAACTGTTTTTT
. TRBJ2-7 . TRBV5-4 CASSPGQGIDYEQYF TGTGCCAGCAGCCCGGGTCAGGGGATAGACTACGAGCAGTACTTC
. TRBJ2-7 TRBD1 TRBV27 CATSGTGLYEQYF TGTGCCACCTCCGGGACAGGGCTCTACGAGCAGTACTTC
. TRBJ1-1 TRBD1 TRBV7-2 CASSLDQQGLTLNTEAFF TGTGCCAGCAGCTTAGACCAACAGGGGCTGACTTTGAACACTGAAGCTTTCTTT
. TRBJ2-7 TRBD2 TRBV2 CASRDGGSAYEQYF TGTGCCAGCAGGGACGGGGGGTCGGCCTACGAGCAGTACTTC
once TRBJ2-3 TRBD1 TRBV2 CASSSDRGWTDTQYF TGTGCCAGCAGCTCGGACAGGGGCTGGACAGATACGCAGTATTTT
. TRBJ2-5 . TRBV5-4 CASSARSQETQYF TGTGCCAGCAGCGCTCGGTCCCAAGAGACCCAGTACTTC
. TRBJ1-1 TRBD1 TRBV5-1 CASSLEQGDAFF TGCGCCAGCAGCTTGGAGCAGGGGGACGCTTTCTTT
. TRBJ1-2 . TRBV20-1 CSARGAHGYTF TGCAGTGCTAGAGGGGCCCATGGCTACACCTTC
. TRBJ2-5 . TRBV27 CASSPSGVSGTQYF TGTGCCAGCAGTCCCTCAGGGGTGTCAGGGACCCAGTACTTC
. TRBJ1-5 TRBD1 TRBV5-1 CASSSTGDSNQPQHF TGCGCCAGCAGCTCAACAGGGGATAGCAATCAGCCCCAGCATTTT
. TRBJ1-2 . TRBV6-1 CVSTPGGTPDGGYTF TGTGTCAGCACCCCCGGAGGGACCCCAGACGGGGGCTACACCTTC
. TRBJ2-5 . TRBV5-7 CASRLGLAGYQETQYF TGTGCCAGCAGGCTGGGCCTGGCAGGTTATCAAGAGACCCAGTACTTC